This T cell receptor beta chain comes out of a study of vaccination and CD4 T cells after COVID-19. Indicated treatment: approximately 11-day PBMC culture with coronavirus spike peptide pools or control peptides (ViraFEST assay). An Oncomine TCR Beta short-read assay was used to sequence the DNA from cultured CD4+ T cells. TCRdb analysed the PCR reads with MiXCR anew, one entry per CDR3 protein. The data show 15,000 to 20,000 distinct CDR3 sequences, around three fifths seen once. This clonotype has a handful of counts. Its antigen is as yet unknown. The CDR3 runs 13 residues. After removal of 8 bases from V and 4 bases from J, the junction contained 7 bases not matched to a gene. Germline V CDR1 and CDR2: MGHDK, SYGVNS.

The sequenced material came from CD4+ T cells from blood, cultured in vitro. This TCR came from a human donor who had recovered from COVID-19. The rearrangement joins TRBV25-1 to TRBJ1-2, with TRBD1 matching over 7 bases. The CDR3 DNA sequence: TGTGCCAGCCGTTCTTCAGGGGGCTATGGCTACACCTTC. Translation: CASRSSGGYGYTF.